One sample yielded the 24 T cell receptor beta chains listed below, sequenced in a study of radiation and T cells in renal cell carcinoma. The time point is: blood 4 weeks post-SBRT, at nephrectomy. Indicated treatment: 15 Gy SBRT to primary tumor, nephrectomy 4 weeks later. Assay: immunoSEQ multiplex PCR; the TCRdb copy retains only in-frame clones and omits some. The repertoire has 150,000 to 200,000 clones, 88% of them found once; the top ten carry 11%. Here the sequenced sample was blood, taken from a patient whose treatment included radiotherapy and nephrectomy. The source is a woman aged 50 to 60 with renal cell carcinoma.

CDR3 nucleotide sequence: TGCGCCAGCAGCTTACAGAGGGAAGAGACCCAGTACTTC. Its translation: CASSLQREETQYF. The genes are TRBV5-1 and TRBJ2-5; D perhaps matches TRBD2 (5 bases). The V and J ends lost 2 bases and 3 bases respectively, with 8 bases between them. The V gene's germline CDR1 is SGHRS and CDR2 YFSETQ. The CDR3 is 13 residues long.

The chain uses TRBV6-5 and TRBJ1-2, with D possibly TRBD1 on 6 matching bases. CDR3 size: 13 residues. Trimming removed 5 bases from V and 4 bases from J, with 11 bases in between. The germline CDR1 and CDR2 sequences are MNHEY and SVGAGI. The chain's CDR3 is CASSNPGAYGYTF. The CDR3 DNA is TGTGCCAGCAGTAACCCAGGGGCCTATGGCTACACCTTC.

CDR3 region: CASSQDRLAGVGTQYF. DNA of the CDR3: TGCGCCAGCAGCCAAGATAGGCTAGCGGGGGTGGGGACCCAGTACTTC. The chain has TRBV4-3 and TRBJ2-5, with 10 bases aligning to TRBD2. The CDR3 has 16 residues. In germline, CDR1 is LGHNA, CDR2 YSLEER. Losses at the gene ends were 0 bases for V and 7 bases for J; bases not matched to a gene: 8.

V and J are TRBV6-1 and TRBJ1-1, with no clear D. Trimming removed 0 bases from V and 4 bases from J, with 6 bases in between. This CDR3 has 13 amino acids. CDR1 is MNHNS and CDR2 is SASEGT in the germline V gene. The CDR3 sequence: CASSEAVGTEAFF. CDR3 nucleotides: TGTGCCAGCAGTGAAGCTGTCGGCACTGAAGCTTTCTTT.

The CDR3 coding sequence is TGTGCCAGCAGCCCCCCCGGGACACAAGAGACCCAGTACTTC. As protein: CASSPPGTQETQYF. This chain links TRBV7-2 with TRBJ2-5; perhaps TRBD1 as D (6 bases). V lost 5 bases to trimming and J lost 2 bases, with 12 bases between them. Germline V gene data show CDR1 as SGHTA and CDR2 as FQGNSA. The CDR3 is 14 residues long.

V is TRBV7-9 and J is TRBJ2-7, with 11 bases aligning to TRBD1. With V trimmed by 4 bases and J by 3 bases, 8 bases remained unmatched. The CDR3 has 16 amino acids. Per the germline V gene, CDR1 is SEHNR and CDR2 is FQNEAQ (reference sequence). The DNA for the CDR3 is TGTGCCAGCAGCTCGACGATGGGGACAGGGGGCTACGAGCAGTACTTC. Encoded protein: CASSSTMGTGGYEQYF.

The chain uses TRBV19 and TRBJ2-2, with 9 bases that match TRBD2. CDR1 LNHDA and CDR2 SQIVND come from the germline V gene (reference sequence). Losses at the gene ends were 3 bases for V and 6 bases for J; bases not matched to a gene: 2. The CDR3 spans 14 residues. The CDR3, as DNA: TGTGCCAGTAGTATCGGCGGGGGGGCCGGGGAGCTGTTTTTT. Protein product: CASSIGGGAGELFF.

The genes are TRBV30 and TRBJ1-3, with D tentatively TRBD1 (5 bases). The V end was cut by 0 bases, the J end by 2 bases, with 8 bases between. The CDR3 extends over 14 amino acids. Germline values: CDR1 GTSNPN, CDR2 SVGIG (reference sequence). CDR3: CAWSVARAGNTIYF. DNA for the CDR3: TGTGCCTGGAGTGTGGCCAGGGCTGGAAACACCATATATTTT. Variable domain in full (rest from reference TRBV30 and TRBJ1-3): SQTIHQWPATLVQPVGSPLSLECTVEGTSNPNLYWYRQAAGRGLQLLFYSVGIGQISSEVPQNLSASRPQDRQFILSSKKLLLSDSGFYLCAWSVARAGNTIYFGEGSWLTVV.

The CDR3 loop reads CASRTTGTGWNTEAFF. DNA of the CDR3: TGTGCCAGCAGGACTACGGGGACAGGGTGGAACACTGAAGCTTTCTTT. The V and J genes are TRBV28 and TRBJ1-1; 9 positions agree with TRBD1. The V gene end was trimmed by 6 bases and the J gene end by 1 base; junction bases not matched to a gene: 9. The CDR3 sequence is 16 residues long. Germline CDR1 is MDHEN and CDR2 is SYDVKM.

The CDR3 loop is CAWSVLPSGNTIYF. CDR3 nucleotides: TGTGCCTGGAGTGTACTCCCCTCTGGAAACACCATATATTTT. The chain recombines TRBV30 with TRBJ1-3; D gene ambiguous. The length of the CDR3 is 14 residues. Trimming shortened V by 0 bases and J by 0 bases, and 6 bases separated the two germline ends. From germline, CDR1 is GTSNPN and CDR2 SVGIG (reference sequence).

J is TRBJ2-3 and V is TRBV2; no clear D. From germline, CDR1 is SNHLY and CDR2 FYNNEI. V lost 4 bases to trimming and J lost 1 base, with 6 bases between them. The CDR3 runs to 13 residues. The CDR3 loop reads CASSVVRTDTQYF. DNA of the CDR3: TGTGCCAGCAGTGTGGTTCGCACAGATACGCAGTATTTT.

V usage is TRBV6-1 and J usage is TRBJ1-6; D uncertain. The CDR3 is made up of 13 amino acids. V shed 2 bases and J shed 8 bases, with 7 bases lying between them. Germline V CDR1 and CDR2: MNHNS, SASEGT. CDR3 bases: TGTGCCAGCAGTGAACGCGGGGATTCACCCCTCCACTTT. Amino acid sequence: CASSERGDSPLHF.

The CDR3 spells CASSERASGVGADTQYF. CDR3 DNA: TGCGCCAGCAGTGAGAGGGCTAGCGGGGTAGGAGCAGATACGCAGTATTTT. The chain is built from TRBV10-2 and TRBJ2-3; 9 bases match TRBD2. Germline CDR1 and CDR2: WSHSY and SAAADI. Unmatched junction bases numbered 10, after V lost 2 bases and J lost 4 bases. This CDR3 region has 17 residues.

The rearrangement uses TRBV7-9 and TRBJ1-3, with 8 bases aligning to TRBD1. V dropped 7 bases and J dropped 0; count of bases not matched to a gene: 17. Germline V gene sequence: CDR1 SEHNR, CDR2 FQNEAQ (reference sequence). The CDR3 has 19 residues. The DNA of the CDR3 is TGTGCCAGCACCCGCCCGCGGGGGACAGGAGAAATCTCTGGAAACACCATATATTTT. Its translation: CASTRPRGTGEISGNTIYF.

The chain employs TRBV6-1 and TRBJ2-7; unclear D gene. CDR1 and CDR2 (germline): MNHNS, SASEGT. Trimming shortened V by 2 bases and J by 3 bases, and 11 bases separated the two germline ends. The CDR3 length is 14 residues. Here the CDR3 DNA reads TGTGCCAGCAGTGAAATAGGCCAGGTCTACGAGCAGTACTTC. Translation gives CASSEIGQVYEQYF.

This rearrangement joins TRBV28 to TRBJ2-1; 7 bases are shared with TRBD1. Germline CDR1 reads MDHEN; CDR2 reads SYDVKM. The CDR3 is made up of 15 amino acids. V dropped 5 bases and J dropped 1; count of bases not matched to a gene: 5. The CDR3 reads CASSNRGGSYNEQFF. For the CDR3, the DNA is TGTGCCAGCAGTAACAGGGGCGGGTCCTACAATGAGCAGTTCTTC.

The genes are TRBV4-1 and TRBJ1-2; no firm D call. The CDR3 extends over 12 amino acids. CDR1 MGHRA and CDR2 YSYEKL come from the germline V gene. The V end lost 8 bases, the J end lost 1 base, and 8 bases lay between the germline ends. In nucleotides, the CDR3 is TGCGCCAGCGCGGGATTTAACTATGGCTACACCTTC. Protein: CASAGFNYGYTF.

The rearrangement uses TRBV5-4 and TRBJ1-1, with D possibly TRBD1 on 5 matching bases. The germline CDR1 and CDR2 sequences are SGHNT and YYREEE (reference sequence). The CDR3 is 15 amino acids. Trimming cost V 4 bases and J 4 bases, with 17 bases left between them. The DNA for the CDR3 is TGTGCCAGCAGCGCTTCCCAGGGACTCGGCACTGAAGCTTTCTTT. This encodes CASSASQGLGTEAFF.

The chain recombines TRBV2 with TRBJ2-7, with 8 bases that match TRBD1. Germline CDR1 reads SNHLY; CDR2 reads FYNNEI. This CDR3 has 14 amino acids. V lost 5 bases, J lost 6 bases, and 9 bases stayed unmatched. The CDR3 reads CASSYRTGTGEQYF. DNA for the CDR3: TGTGCCAGCAGTTACCGGACAGGGACAGGCGAGCAGTACTTC.

The J gene is TRBJ1-2, the V gene TRBV6-1; 9 nucleotides agree with TRBD1. The CDR3 extends over 18 amino acids. Germline values: CDR1 MNHNS, CDR2 SASEGT. Trimming at V came to 2 bases and at J to 10 bases, leaving 20 bases not matched to a gene. CDR3 DNA: TGTGCCAGCAGTGAATCTAATTTGGGGCGGGGACAGGGTAAAGTCTACACCTTC. Its protein is CASSESNLGRGQGKVYTF.

The chain carries TRBV19 and TRBJ2-1, with TRBD2 matching over 7 bases. V gave up 6 bases and J gave up 5 bases; unmatched junction bases: 10. This CDR3 is 15 amino acids long. Germline CDR1 is LNHDA and CDR2 is SQIVND (reference sequence). The CDR3 protein is CASSPGRARDNEQFF. For the CDR3, the DNA is TGTGCCAGTAGCCCGGGGAGGGCAAGGGACAATGAGCAGTTCTTC.

V usage is TRBV18 and J usage is TRBJ1-2; D unclear. Trimming took off 4 bases at V and 4 bases at J, with 7 bases between the two ends. Germline lookup yields CDR1 KGHSH and CDR2 LQKENI. CDR3 length: 12 amino acids. The CDR3 nucleotides read TGTGCCAGCTCACAGGATCTCTATGGCTACACCTTC. Translation gives CASSQDLYGYTF.

The rearrangement uses TRBV19 and TRBJ1-2; unclear D gene. The V gene lost 1 base and the J gene lost 7 bases, with 16 bases spanning the gap. The CDR3 runs to 15 residues. Germline assignment: CDR1 LNHDA and CDR2 SQIVND (reference sequence). CDR3 nucleotide sequence: TGTGCCAGTAGTATAGGGGCCGGGAGCAAGAGTGGCTACACCTTC. Encoded protein: CASSIGAGSKSGYTF.

The J gene is TRBJ1-6, the V gene TRBV5-7; D unclear. TRBV5-7 is given ORF status, its function remaining uncertain. The CDR3 covers 12 residues. Trimming pared 3 bases from V and 7 bases from J, leaving 5 bases between. For the CDR3, the DNA is TGTGCCAGCAGCTCGGGCAATTCACCCCTCCACTTT. Its protein is CASSSGNSPLHF.